The 16 T cell receptor beta chains given below trace back to one sample, sequenced in a study of OX40 agonist ivuxolimab in advanced cancers. Libraries were prepared by immunoSEQ multiplex PCR; TCRdb keeps only in-frame clonotypes and omits some of them. The table has tens of thousands of clones, around 86% seen once. Material: CD4+ or CD8+ T cells sorted from blood, obtained in a trial of the OX40 agonist ivuxolimab. Receptors were obtained from an adult with an advanced solid tumor such as melanoma, head and neck, liver or kidney cancer.

The chain combines TRBV12-5 with TRBJ2-3; D ambiguous. From germline, CDR1 is LGHNT and CDR2 FRNRAP. CDR3 length equals 11 residues. Trimming cost V 6 bases and J 2 bases, with 3 bases left between them. CDR3 in DNA: TGTGCTAGTGGGCACACAGATACGCAGTATTTT. This sequence encodes CASGHTDTQYF. Using reference TRBV12-5 and TRBJ2-3 for the parts outside the CDR3, the full variable domain is DARVTQTPRHKVTEMGQEVTMRCQPILGHNTVFWYRQTMMQGLELLAYFRNRAPLDDSGMPKDRFSAEMPDATLATLKIQPSEPRDSAVYFCASGHTDTQYFGPGTRLTVL.

This chain joins TRBV5-5 and TRBJ1-5; TRBD1 is a possible D gene (5 bases). Trimming left V 0 bases short and J 0 bases short, with 16 bases between. Germline V gene data show CDR1 as SGHKS and CDR2 as YYEKEE (reference sequence). CDR3 length: 18 residues. The CDR3 loop reads CASSLAPVRQTSNQPQHF. CDR3 DNA sequence: TGTGCCAGCAGCTTGGCCCCGGTCCGACAGACTAGCAATCAGCCCCAGCATTTT.

The genes are TRBV19 and TRBJ2-6; D possibly uses TRBD1 or TRBD2 (5 bases each). This CDR3 has 16 amino acids. The germline V and J ends were trimmed by 5 bases and 0 bases, with 11 bases remaining between them. Looked up from germline, CDR1 is LNHDA and CDR2 is SQIVND (reference sequence). The CDR3 bases are TGTGCCAGTAGTCGCCGGGGCCCCTCTGGGGCCAACGTCCTGACTTTC. It is translated as CASSRRGPSGANVLTF.

V usage is TRBV7-2 and J usage is TRBJ2-7; 11 nucleotides line up with TRBD2. Germline loops: CDR1 SGHTA, CDR2 FQGNSA. The CDR3 is made up of 15 amino acids. V lost 1 base and J lost 1; bases outside the gene matches: 0. The CDR3 sequence is CASSLGLAGSYEQYF. The CDR3 DNA reads as TGTGCCAGCAGCTTAGGACTAGCGGGGTCCTACGAGCAGTACTTC.

This sequence joins TRBV4-2 and TRBJ2-7; D possibly corresponds to TRBD2 (6 bases). Germline lookup yields CDR1 LGHNA and CDR2 YNFKEQ. This CDR3 spans 16 amino acids. Trimming took 0 bases from V and 4 from J, leaving 16 bases between them. CDR3 sequence reads: CASSQDLSGSRYEQYF. The CDR3 DNA reads TGTGCCAGCAGCCAAGATCTCTCCGGGAGTAGATACGAGCAGTACTTC.

The V and J genes are TRBV7-2 and TRBJ1-2, with a tentative D call TRBD1 (6 bases). The CDR3 is made up of 13 amino acids. Germline lookup yields CDR1 SGHTA and CDR2 FQGNSA. The V end lost 5 bases, the J end lost 3 bases, and 10 bases lay between the germline ends. CDR3 sequence (DNA): TGTGCCAGCAGCACAAGACAGGACTATGGCTACACCTTC. Its translation is CASSTRQDYGYTF.

This rearrangement joins TRBV5-1 to TRBJ1-2, with a possible D match to TRBD1 (5 bases). Per germline, CDR1 SGHRS and CDR2 YFSETQ. Trimming took off 4 bases at V and 1 base at J, with 20 bases between the two ends. The CDR3 covers 17 residues. CDR3 region: CASSPSPVEGSNYGYTF. Written as DNA, the CDR3 is TGCGCCAGCAGCCCCAGCCCCGTAGAGGGGAGTAACTATGGCTACACCTTC.

The V gene is TRBV11-2, the J gene TRBJ2-7; TRBD1 might be the D (6 bases). This CDR3 is built from 16 residues. Germline V gives CDR1 SGHAT, CDR2 FQNNGV. The ends were cut back, 5 bases at V and 0 bases at J, with 17 bases in the middle. The CDR3 here is CASSVTGIVSSYEQYF. Here the CDR3 DNA reads TGTGCCAGCAGCGTCACAGGGATCGTCAGCTCCTACGAGCAGTACTTC.

This chain connects TRBV7-8 to TRBJ2-5, with unresolved D. The CDR3 loop spans 11 amino acids. V was pared by 5 bases and J by 5 bases, with 6 bases between. Germline V CDR1 and CDR2: SGHVS, FQNEAQ. The CDR3 DNA reads TGTGCCAGCAGCCCGCGGGAGACCCAGTACTTC. This encodes CASSPRETQYF.

This sequence joins TRBV18 and TRBJ1-3; weak D call: TRBD1 (6 bases). The CDR3 consists of 17 residues. Per the germline V gene, CDR1 is KGHSH and CDR2 is LQKENI. V shed 4 bases and J shed 3 bases, with 19 bases lying between them. The CDR3 is CASSQDPPGGVGNTIYF. For the CDR3, the DNA is TGTGCCAGCTCACAAGACCCCCCCGGGGGCGTTGGAAACACCATATATTTT.

The J gene is TRBJ1-4, the V gene TRBV5-6, with D maybe TRBD1 (5 bases). The germline CDR1 and CDR2 sequences are SGHDT and YYEEEE. The V end was cut by 4 bases, the J end by 5 bases, with 15 bases between. The CDR3 extends over 15 amino acids. The CDR3 DNA reads TGTGCCAGCAGCCTCAGGGAGGGGAGCAATGAAAAACTGTTTTTT. Amino acids: CASSLREGSNEKLFF.

CDR3 sequence: CASSETTTSTDTQYF. Written as DNA, the CDR3 is TGTGCCAGCAGTGAGACCACCACTAGCACAGATACGCAGTATTTT. This chain connects TRBV2 to TRBJ2-3; D remains ambiguous. The CDR3 is made up of 15 amino acids. CDR1 and CDR2 (germline): SNHLY, FYNNEI. Trimming took off 3 bases at V and 0 bases at J, with 10 bases between the two ends.

The V and J genes are TRBV4-2 and TRBJ1-4, with D hard to call. The germline gives CDR1 LGHNA, CDR2 YNFKEQ. The V end lost 0 bases, the J end lost 4 bases, and 9 bases lay between the germline ends. This CDR3 is built from 15 residues. This chain's CDR3 is CASSQEGQDNEKLFF. CDR3 sequence (DNA): TGTGCCAGCAGCCAAGAAGGCCAGGATAATGAAAAACTGTTTTTT.

The chain joins TRBV5-5 to TRBJ2-3, with D maybe TRBD1 (6 bases). The CDR3 consists of 17 residues. V gave up 0 bases and J gave up 4 bases, with 18 bases separating them. The germline gives CDR1 SGHKS, CDR2 YYEKEE (reference sequence). This CDR3 is CASSLGPGTPRSDTQYF. The CDR3 region has the DNA TGTGCCAGCAGCTTGGGCCCAGGGACACCAAGATCAGATACGCAGTATTTT. Based on the CDR3 plus reference TRBV5-5 and TRBJ2-3, the full variable domain is DAGVTQSPTHLIKTRGQQVTLRCSPISGHKSVSWYQQVLGQGPQFIFQYYEKEERGRGNFPDRFSARQFPNYSSELNVNALLLGDSALYLCASSLGPGTPRSDTQYFGPGTRLTVL.

J is TRBJ2-3 and V is TRBV6-4; 7 positions agree with TRBD2. The CDR3 is 14 amino acids. The junction had 9 bases not matched to a gene; V was cut back by 4 bases and J by 8 bases. Germline V gene sequence: CDR1 MRHNA, CDR2 SNTAGT. The CDR3: CASSGTSASPTQYF. The CDR3 DNA reads TGTGCCAGCAGTGGGACTAGTGCCTCGCCTACGCAGTATTTT.

The chain uses TRBV7-6 and TRBJ2-5; 7 bases match TRBD2. The CDR3 contains 16 residues. V shed 1 base, J shed 3 bases, and the junction held 8 bases outside the gene matches. Germline V gene sequence: CDR1 SGHVS, CDR2 FNYEAQ. The CDR3 loop reads CASSLGGGWSKETQYF. In DNA, the CDR3 is TGTGCCAGCAGCTTAGGCGGGGGATGGAGCAAAGAGACCCAGTACTTC.